The 19 T cell receptor beta chains listed next were all sequenced from one sample in a study of T cell responses to AZD1222 COVID-19 vaccine. The table came from immunoSEQ multiplex PCR; TCRdb's copy has only in-frame clones and leaves some out. Of tens of thousands of clones listed, approximately 84% are singletons. Here the sequenced sample was peripheral blood, taken on day 0 of AZD1222 vaccination. These receptors were collected from an adult in good health.

The genes are TRBV7-6 and TRBJ1-6, with TRBD1 matching 9 bases. The CDR3 runs 17 residues. Germline values: CDR1 SGHVS, CDR2 FNYEAQ. Losses at the gene ends were 5 bases for V and 7 bases for J; bases not matched to a gene: 12. CDR3 sequence (DNA): TGTGCCAGCAGCCCGGGACAGGGTGCGGTGAGGAATTCACCCCTCCACTTT. Translated, it gives CASSPGQGAVRNSPLHF.

This clone was observed a few times. The genes are TRBV10-3 and TRBJ1-1; TRBD1 might be the D (6 bases). The CDR3 covers 14 residues. V was cut by 6 bases and J by 3 bases, with 14 bases left in between. From germline, CDR1 is ENHRY and CDR2 SYGVKD. The CDR3 nucleotides read TGTGCCATCAGCCTACAGGGAGGGGACACTGAAGCTTTCTTT. Translation gives CAISLQGGDTEAFF.

This chain connects TRBV5-8 to TRBJ1-1; D not resolved. Germline V gene sequence: CDR1 SGHTS, CDR2 YDEGEE. V lost 4 bases, J lost 2 bases, and 9 bases lay in between. The CDR3 runs to 13 residues. The CDR3 loop reads CASSRYSNTEAFF. The CDR3 nucleotides are TGTGCCAGCAGCCGATACTCAAACACTGAAGCTTTCTTT.

The V gene is TRBV6-2 or TRBV6-3, the J gene TRBJ1-1; 10 bases are shared with TRBD1. CDR3 length: 14 amino acids. V gave up 5 bases and J gave up 4 bases; unmatched junction bases: 4. The germline V gene has CDR1 MNHEY and CDR2 SVGEGT. The CDR3 loop reads CASSLTGGTTEAFF. Here the CDR3 DNA reads TGTGCCAGCAGTCTGACAGGGGGCACCACTGAAGCTTTCTTT.

This chain joins TRBV9 and TRBJ2-5; weak D call: TRBD2 (5 bases). V lost 4 bases and J 1 base, leaving 8 bases between the germline ends. CDR1 SGDLS and CDR2 YYNGEE come from the germline V gene. The CDR3 totals 13 residues. This CDR3 is CASSPGSQETQYF. CDR3 DNA: TGTGCCAGCAGCCCGGGGTCCCAAGAGACCCAGTACTTC.

The chain uses TRBV4-1 and TRBJ1-6, with D possibly being TRBD1 (5 bases). The CDR3 extends over 15 amino acids. The V end was cut by 1 base, the J end by 10 bases, with 14 bases between. CDR1 is MGHRA and CDR2 is YSYEKL in the germline V gene. The CDR3 coding sequence is TGCGCCAGCAGCCAAGGGTGGGGGACTGTCTCACCCCTCCACTTT. Its protein is CASSQGWGTVSPLHF.

The gene calls are TRBV28 and TRBJ2-7, with D uncertain. Germline V gene data show CDR1 as MDHEN and CDR2 as SYDVKM. Trimming removed 2 bases from V and 0 bases from J, with 5 bases in between. The CDR3 extends over 13 amino acids. CDR3 coding DNA: TGTGCCAGCAGTTTACAGAGCTCCTACGAGCAGTACTTC. Protein product: CASSLQSSYEQYF.

V and J are TRBV27 and TRBJ2-1; TRBD1 agrees at 9 bases. Germline V gene data show CDR1 as MNHEY and CDR2 as SMNVEV (reference sequence). V lost 5 bases and J lost 9; bases outside the gene matches: 8. This CDR3 is built from 14 residues. The CDR3 coding sequence is TGTGCCAGCAGTGTGGACAGGGGTGTTGGTGAGCAGTTCTTC. Its protein product is CASSVDRGVGEQFF.

The rearrangement joins TRBV5-6 to TRBJ2-5; 10 bases align to TRBD1. Trimming cost V 4 bases and J 3 bases; bases outside gene matches: 6. Germline V gene lookup returns CDR1 SGHDT and CDR2 YYEEEE. The length of the CDR3 is 15 residues. This CDR3 is CASSPRTGGKETQYF. For the CDR3, the DNA is TGTGCCAGCAGCCCCCGGACAGGGGGGAAAGAGACCCAGTACTTC.

This clone was picked up one time. The V and J genes are TRBV7-9 and TRBJ1-2; maybe TRBD1 (5 bases). Trimming stripped 4 bases from V and 7 bases from J, with 25 bases between. There are 17 residues in the CDR3. Germline V gene lookup returns CDR1 SEHNR and CDR2 FQNEAQ (reference sequence). The CDR3 is CASSSTTDRSSLGGYTF. The DNA of the CDR3 is TGTGCCAGCAGCTCAACCACCGACAGATCCTCCCTTGGTGGCTACACCTTC.

J is TRBJ2-2 and V is TRBV7-6; TRBD2 matches at 12 bases. V lost 0 bases to trimming and J lost 3 bases; unmatched junction nucleotides: 5. CDR1 and CDR2 from the germline V gene are SGHVS and FNYEAQ. This CDR3 spans 18 amino acids. CDR3 region: CASSLATSGSMDTGELFF. Written as DNA, the CDR3 is TGTGCCAGCAGCTTAGCGACTAGCGGGAGTATGGACACCGGGGAGCTGTTTTTT.

V and J are TRBV2 and TRBJ1-6, with D maybe TRBD1 (6 bases). V dropped 4 bases and J dropped 7 bases, with 17 bases sitting between them. Germline V lookup: CDR1 SNHLY, CDR2 FYNNEI. CDR3 length: 16 residues. CDR3 coding DNA: TGTGCCAGCAGTGGGGGGGGCTCAAGGCGAAATTCACCCCTCCACTTT. This translates into CASSGGGSRRNSPLHF.

V gene TRBV6-1 combines with J gene TRBJ1-1; TRBD1 might be the D (5 bases). V was clipped by 2 bases and J by 4 bases, with 8 bases between them. CDR1 and CDR2 (germline): MNHNS, SASEGT. The CDR3 contains 13 residues. The CDR3 loop reads CASSETGTTEAFF. The CDR3, as DNA: TGTGCCAGCAGTGAAACTGGGACCACTGAAGCTTTCTTT.

The chain uses TRBV4-2 and TRBJ1-3; perhaps TRBD1 as D (5 bases). This CDR3 has 17 amino acids. CDR1 LGHNA and CDR2 YNFKEQ come from the germline V gene. V lost 3 bases, J lost 7 bases, and 22 bases lay in between. The CDR3 DNA reads as TGTGCCAGCAGCCAGGATTCTGGTACAGGTCGGCGGAACACCATATATTTT. Translation: CASSQDSGTGRRNTIYF.

V gene TRBV30 combines with J gene TRBJ2-7, with 7 bases aligning to TRBD1. CDR3 length: 18 amino acids. CDR1 is GTSNPN and CDR2 is SVGIG in the germline V gene (reference sequence). The J segment lost 2 bases and the V segment lost 1 base, leaving 17 bases of the junction unmatched. The CDR3 DNA reads as TGTGCCTGGAGTGGAGAATGGACCAGGGGGAACCCCACCTACGAGCAGTACTTC. Translated: CAWSGEWTRGNPTYEQYF.

The chain joins TRBV3-1 (or the pseudogene TRBV3-2) to TRBJ2-1; no clear D. Trimming pared 5 bases from V and 7 bases from J, leaving 18 bases between. Germline V gene sequence: CDR1 LGHDT, CDR2 YNNKEL (reference sequence). The CDR3 is 15 amino acids. Here the CDR3 reads CASSSPHVLTNEQFF. The CDR3 nucleotides are TGTGCCAGCAGCTCCCCTCACGTGCTTACAAATGAGCAGTTCTTC.

This clone was found a few times. The CDR3 is CASSLFGAEQFF. CDR3 sequence (DNA): TGTGCCAGCAGTCTATTCGGGGCTGAGCAGTTCTTC. The chain is built from TRBV25-1 and TRBJ2-1, with D perhaps being TRBD1 or TRBD2 (5 bases each). CDR1 MGHDK and CDR2 SYGVNS come from the germline V gene. The length of the CDR3 is 12 residues. Between the trimmed V and J ends, which lost 5 bases and 9 bases, there was a span of 11 bases.

This sequence joins TRBV4-2 and TRBJ2-1; 9 bases fit TRBD2. Germline loops: CDR1 LGHNA, CDR2 YNFKEQ. The CDR3 runs to 15 residues. J gave up 2 bases and V 2 bases, and 1 base lay outside the gene matches. The CDR3 protein is CASSQLAGAYNEQFF. The CDR3 region has the DNA TGTGCCAGCAGCCAATTAGCGGGGGCCTACAATGAGCAGTTCTTC.

On this clone: Just one base apart from a much larger clone, this may be a read error. At the DNA level, this CDR3 is encoded by other sequences in the same sample as well. The rearrangement uses TRBV11-2 and TRBJ1-1; D gene unclear. Germline-derived CDR1 and CDR2 are SGHAT and FQNNGV. CDR3 size: 13 residues. V was cut by 1 base and J by 0 bases, with 3 bases left in between. The CDR3 spells CASSLAMNTEAFF. In DNA form, the CDR3 reads TGTGCCAGCAGCTTAGCAATGAACACTGAAGCTTTCTTT.